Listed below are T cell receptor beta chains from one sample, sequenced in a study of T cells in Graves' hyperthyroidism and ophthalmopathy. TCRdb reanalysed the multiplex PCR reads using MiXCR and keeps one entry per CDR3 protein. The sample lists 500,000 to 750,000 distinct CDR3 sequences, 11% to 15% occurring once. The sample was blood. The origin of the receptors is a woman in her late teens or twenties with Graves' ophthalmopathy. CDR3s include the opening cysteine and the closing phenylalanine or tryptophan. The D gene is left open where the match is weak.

CASSLSSGMSPNEQFF	TRBD2	TRBJ2-1	TRBV7-2
CASRGDRGHGYTF	TRBD1	TRBJ1-2	TRBV7-9
CASSPLAGAYEQYF	TRBD2	TRBJ2-7	TRBV3-1
CASSDGDYGYTF	NA	TRBJ1-2	TRBV2
CASSFGGSNEQFF	NA	TRBJ2-1	TRBV27
CASSPGRLQLAQYF	NA	TRBJ2-7	TRBV4-3
CASSHRDGQETQYF	NA	TRBJ2-5	TRBV4-1
CASSCAGGGCEQFF	TRBD2	TRBJ2-1	TRBV28
CATSDLTGSLSGELFF	NA	TRBJ2-2	TRBV24-1
CASTGLAGGRADTQYF	TRBD2	TRBJ2-3	TRBV2
CASRDRGVEQFF	TRBD1	TRBJ2-1	TRBV19
CASSQDWGGDTDTQYF	TRBD2	TRBJ2-3	TRBV3-1
CAWNLAGVNEQFF	TRBD2	TRBJ2-1	TRBV30
CASSGGNARSGNTIYF	NA	TRBJ1-3	TRBV5-4
CASSQEIGQSNEQYF	NA	TRBJ2-7	TRBV3-1
CASSQALYSGRAQETQYF	TRBD2	TRBJ2-5	TRBV4-1
CASSQGDRGQGYEQYF	TRBD1	TRBJ2-7	TRBV14
CASSYHAGGTNEKLFF	TRBD1	TRBJ1-4	TRBV28
CASGSRAGYTEAFF	NA	TRBJ1-1	TRBV2
CASREAEGPREQYF	NA	TRBJ2-7	TRBV7-2
CASSSPGLVSYEQYF	TRBD2	TRBJ2-7	TRBV27
CASSGLTYEQYF	NA	TRBJ2-7	TRBV6-2/TRBV6-3
CASSQDRRYTQYF	NA	TRBJ2-3	TRBV4-3
CASSRIVVAGTDTQYF	NA	TRBJ2-3	TRBV28
CASSQKDATLHEQYF	NA	TRBJ2-7	TRBV27
CASNPGQGNTGELFF	TRBD1	TRBJ2-2	TRBV5-1
CAISGGSNQPQHF	NA	TRBJ1-5	TRBV10-3
CASIPGGGGYYNEQFF	TRBD2	TRBJ2-1	TRBV12-3/TRBV12-4
CASSQQGQAFF	NA	TRBJ1-1	TRBV4-1
CSARPTGTSGSFEQFF	TRBD2	TRBJ2-1	TRBV20-1
CASSPRPGNTIYF	NA	TRBJ1-3	TRBV9
CASSQQDREQFF	NA	TRBJ2-1	TRBV14
CASSLDRVPSLYNEQFF	NA	TRBJ2-1	TRBV7-6
CASSQEGPGQGNEQFF	TRBD1	TRBJ2-1	TRBV14
CASSHPEGRDDYGYTF	NA	TRBJ1-2	TRBV4-2
CASSFVGGEETQYF	NA	TRBJ2-5	TRBV28
CSARGPNTGELFF	NA	TRBJ2-2	TRBV20-1
CASSLSFLNNEKLFF	NA	TRBJ1-4	TRBV28
CASRGDAYEQYF	NA	TRBJ2-7	TRBV6-1
CASSFMVEQYF	NA	TRBJ2-7	TRBV12-3/TRBV12-4
CASSEGRLNYGYTF	NA	TRBJ1-2	TRBV2